The rows below give T cell receptor beta chains drawn from one sample of a study of T cells in Graves' hyperthyroidism and ophthalmopathy. MiXCR, applied by TCRdb to the multiplex PCR reads, yields one record per CDR3 protein. The sample holds 600,000 to 750,000 distinct CDR3 sequences, roughly a sixth seen once. The specimen sequenced was blood. The receptor source for this set is a man between 45 and 60 years old with Graves' hyperthyroidism. Both conserved end residues are part of each CDR3. Fields, in order: J gene, V gene, D gene, clone size, CDR3 DNA, CDR3 protein. The D gene is left open where the match is weak. Rows may omit the clone size; those that give it use once, few, many or a size class.

>TRBJ1-2|TRBV28|.|.
TGTGGCAGCAGTTTTATTGGAGGTCGCTATGGCTACACCTTC
CGSSFIGGRYGYTF
>TRBJ1-2|TRBV5-8|.|many
TGTGCCAGCAGCTTTCCTGGCTATGGCTACACCTTC
CASSFPGYGYTF
>TRBJ2-3|TRBV10-2|.|many
TGTGCCAGCAGTGAGGGAGATACGCAGTATTTT
CASSEGDTQYF
>TRBJ2-1|TRBV11-2|TRBD2|many
TGTGCCAGCAGCCCGACTAGCGGGACTCTTGAGCAGTTCTTC
CASSPTSGTLEQFF
>TRBJ2-7|TRBV6-1|TRBD1|few
TGTGCCAGCAGTGAACCGGACAGGGGGCGATACGAGCAGTACTTC
CASSEPDRGRYEQYF
>TRBJ1-5|TRBV10-3|.|.
TGTGCCATCAGTGAGTCGAGGGTCGCTAGCAATCAGCCCCAGCATTTT
CAISESRVASNQPQHF
>TRBJ2-7|TRBV28|.|.
TGTGCCAGCAGCTTGGACCTAGGCTCCGAGCAGTACTTC
CASSLDLGSEQYF
>TRBJ1-5|TRBV9|.|many
TGTGCCAGCAGCGTAATGCCGGGTCGGAATCAGCCCCAGCATTTT
CASSVMPGRNQPQHF
>TRBJ2-3|TRBV5-1|.|few
TGCGCCAGCAGCTTGGGGGGATACACTAACGCAGATACGCAGTATTTT
CASSLGGYTNADTQYF
>TRBJ2-3|TRBV5-1|TRBD2|.
TGCGCCAGCAGCTTGGGCGTGGGACTAGCGGGAGCAGATACGCAGTATTTT
CASSLGVGLAGADTQYF
>TRBJ1-5|TRBV7-2|.|.
TGTGCCAGCAGCTTAGCGTCGGGCAGCTATCAGCCCCAGCATTTT
CASSLASGSYQPQHF
>TRBJ2-7|TRBV28|.|many
TGTGCCAGCAGTCTTGAATTTAGGAGCTCCTACGAGCAGTACTTC
CASSLEFRSSYEQYF
>TRBJ2-7|TRBV28|TRBD2|many
TGTGCCAGCAGTTTTTTAGGCGGGAGGGCCTCCTACGAGCAGTACTTC
CASSFLGGRASYEQYF
>TRBJ2-4|TRBV30|.|.
TGTGCCTGGAGTCCCCTCGAAAACATTCAGTACTTC
CAWSPLENIQYF
>TRBJ1-5|TRBV20-1|.|many
TGCAGTGCCCGGGAGCAGATCAATCAGCCCCAGCATTTT
CSAREQINQPQHF
>TRBJ1-1|TRBV10-3|.|.
TGTGCCATCAGTGAGTCTATGGAGGGTCGGACTGAAGCTTTCTTT
CAISESMEGRTEAFF
>TRBJ1-6|TRBV6-5|.|.
TGTGCCAGCAGTTACTCGATTCAGGGCGGCTCACCCCTCCACTTT
CASSYSIQGGSPLHF
>TRBJ1-5|TRBV27|.|.
TGTGCCAGCAGTTTACCGGGGTTTGATCAGCCCCAGCATTTT
CASSLPGFDQPQHF
>TRBJ2-7|TRBV2|TRBD2|many
TGTGCCAGCAGTGAAGTCGGACTAGCCGTTCGGCAGTACTTC
CASSEVGLAVRQYF
>TRBJ2-3|TRBV11-2|.|.
TGTGCCAGTAGTACAGTGGGACCTGGGACAGATACGCAGTATTTT
CASSTVGPGTDTQYF
>TRBJ1-1|TRBV12-3/TRBV12-4|.|many
TGTGCCAGCAGTGAAAGGGGGGGCACTGAAGCTTTCTTT
CASSERGGTEAFF
>TRBJ2-1|TRBV24-1|.|many
TGTGCCACCGGCAACGGCCCCAACAATGAGCAGTTCTTC
CATGNGPNNEQFF
>TRBJ2-1|TRBV28|TRBD1|many
TGTGCCAGCAGTTTAGGGGACAGGAATGAGCAGTTCTTC
CASSLGDRNEQFF
>TRBJ2-3|TRBV18|TRBD1|.
TGTGCCAGCTCACCACCGGACAGGGGGATTGGAACAGATACGCAGTATTTT
CASSPPDRGIGTDTQYF
>TRBJ2-7|TRBV28|TRBD2|many
TGTGCCAGCAGTTTCCACGGGAGGGCCTACGAGCAGTACTTC
CASSFHGRAYEQYF
>TRBJ2-1|TRBV5-6|.|.
TGTGCCAGCAGGGGGGGCGGGGAGGACCCCCACAATGAGCAGTTCTTC
CASRGGGEDPHNEQFF
>TRBJ2-1|TRBV2|.|.
TGTGCCAGCAGGGCGAGAGGTGAGCAGTTCTTC
CASRARGEQFF
>TRBJ2-7|TRBV29-1|.|many
TGCAGCGCCCACGGGCGGAAGGGATACGAGCAGTACTTC
CSAHGRKGYEQYF
>TRBJ1-4|TRBV3-1|TRBD1|.
TGTGCCAGCAGCCAATTCGGGACAGGGAATGAAAAACTGTTTTTT
CASSQFGTGNEKLFF
>TRBJ2-3|TRBV7-3|.|many
TGTGCCAGCAGCTTAGGGACTTCTCGGGGCACAGATACGCAGTATTTT
CASSLGTSRGTDTQYF
>TRBJ2-1|TRBV20-1|.|few
TGCAGTGGGGGAGTCGGTCCCCCAAATGAGCAGTTCTTC
CSGGVGPPNEQFF
>TRBJ2-3|TRBV7-2|TRBD2|few
TGTGCCAGCAGCACCCTTCTAGCGGGAGAAACAGATACGCAGTATTTT
CASSTLLAGETDTQYF
>TRBJ2-7|TRBV28|.|many
TGTGCCAGCAGCCTTCTAATGGGGTGGGTCGAGCAGTACTTC
CASSLLMGWVEQYF
>TRBJ2-5|TRBV20-1|.|.
TGCAGTGCTAGACCAAAAAGCTTATGGACCACCCAAGAGACCCAGTACTTC
CSARPKSLWTTQETQYF
>TRBJ2-1|TRBV5-5|TRBD1|many
TGTGCCAGCAGCACGGACAGGGACCTCTCCTACAATGAGCAGTTCTTC
CASSTDRDLSYNEQFF
>TRBJ2-2|TRBV2|.|.
TGTGCCAGCAGCGAAGGGACACTGAACACCGGGGAGCTGTTTTTT
CASSEGTLNTGELFF
>TRBJ2-7|TRBV18|TRBD2|.
TGTGCCAGCTCACCTCTTGGGGAACTAGCGGGAACTTACGAGCAGTACTTC
CASSPLGELAGTYEQYF
>TRBJ2-1|TRBV19|.|once
TGTGCCAGTAGTATTGGTATGGGGGGAGGGGGTGAGCGGTTCTTC
CASSIGMGGGGERFF
>TRBJ2-7|TRBV11-2|TRBD1|.
TGTGCCAGCAGCTCTTACAGGGGGCGCGGGTACGAGCAGTACTTC
CASSSYRGRGYEQYF
>TRBJ2-5|TRBV20-1|.|few
TGCAGTGCTAATGGGGAAGAGACCCAGTACTTC
CSANGEETQYF
>TRBJ2-1|TRBV27|.|many
TGTGCCAGCCGTAGCAAGGCAGCCTACAATGAGCAGTTCTTC
CASRSKAAYNEQFF
>TRBJ2-1|TRBV20-1|TRBD2|few
TGCAGTGCTTGGGGGGCTAGCGGGATGTTGGATGAGCAGTTCTTC
CSAWGASGMLDEQFF
>TRBJ2-4|TRBV11-2|.|many
TGTGCCAGCAGCTTAAGTCGCCGGGAGATAGCCAAAAACATTCAGTACTTC
CASSLSRREIAKNIQYF
>TRBJ2-1|TRBV24-1|TRBD2|many
TGTGCCACCAGCTTAGCGGGGAGTGGGTACAATGAGCAGTTCTTC
CATSLAGSGYNEQFF
>TRBJ1-1|TRBV18|.|many
TGTGCCAGCAGCCCGCTGAACACTGAAGCTTTCTTT
CASSPLNTEAFF
>TRBJ2-5|TRBV20-1|TRBD2|.
TGCAGTGCTCCAACTAGCGGGAGGTGGACCCAGTACTTC
CSAPTSGRWTQYF
>TRBJ2-2|TRBV5-5|TRBD1|.
TGTGCCAGCAGCTCTACGAGGACAGGAGACACCGGGGAGCTGTTTTTT
CASSSTRTGDTGELFF
>TRBJ2-2|TRBV12-3/TRBV12-4|TRBD1|.
TGTGCCAGCATCTCAGGGGGCGGTACCGGGGAGCTGTTTTTT
CASISGGGTGELFF
>TRBJ1-1|TRBV28|.|.
TGTGCCAGCAGTTTATTTTGGACCGATCTCACTGAAGCTTTCTTT
CASSLFWTDLTEAFF
>TRBJ2-3|TRBV5-1|TRBD2|.
TGCGCCAGCAGTCCCCAAGGGACTAGCGGAGACACAGATACGCAGTATTTT
CASSPQGTSGDTDTQYF
>TRBJ2-7|TRBV11-3|.|many
TGTGCCAGCAGCTCGGGGACGGATGCCTACGAGCAGTACTTC
CASSSGTDAYEQYF